These 16 T cell receptor beta chains share one sample of origin, sequenced in a study of blood T cells in healthy people across ages. PCR was performed a second time for roughly 7 to 11 cycles using a sample-barcoded 5' primer and a J-beta primer mix. One entry per CDR3 protein, called by TCRdb with MiXCR from the 5' RACE reads. The data show 450,000 to 700,000 distinct CDR3 sequences, with approximately 30% seen just once and under 20% held by the top ten. Sequenced material: blood. Source of these receptors: a woman aged 70-85 years in good health.

The genes are TRBV5-1 and TRBJ1-1; no definite D call. The CDR3 extends over 13 amino acids. Germline assignment: CDR1 SGHRS and CDR2 YFSETQ. Trimming stripped 1 base from V and 7 bases from J, with 11 bases between. For the CDR3, the DNA is TGCGCCAGCAGCTTGAACGGTAGACTTGAAGCTTTCTTT. Protein product: CASSLNGRLEAFF.

The chain carries TRBV6-5 and TRBJ2-3; 8 bases are shared with TRBD2. Trimming took 2 bases from V and 2 from J; bases not matched to a gene: 6. The CDR3 extends over 16 amino acids. The germline V gene encodes CDR1 MNHEY and CDR2 SVGAGI. For the CDR3, the DNA is TGTGCCAGCAGTTACGTTAGCGGGGAGCTCACAGATACGCAGTATTTT. It is translated as CASSYVSGELTDTQYF.

This rearrangement joins TRBV7-2 to TRBJ1-1; D is unclear. The CDR3 contains 14 residues. V was trimmed by 6 bases and J by 0 bases, leaving 11 bases between them. Germline CDR1 and CDR2: SGHTA and FQGNSA. The CDR3 DNA sequence: TGTGCCAGCAGACTAGAGGCGGTGAACACTGAAGCTTTCTTT. Translated: CASRLEAVNTEAFF. The variable domain in full, with the rest retrieved from reference TRBV7-2 and TRBJ1-1, is GAGVSQSPSNKVTEKGKDVELRCDPISGHTALYWYRQSLGQGLEFLIYFQGNSAPDKSGLPSDRFSAERTGGSVSTLTIQRTQQEDSAVYLCASRLEAVNTEAFFGQGTRLTVV.

This clonotype was detected a few times. This chain connects TRBV11-2 to TRBJ2-7; no reliable D call. Germline values: CDR1 SGHAT, CDR2 FQNNGV. The length of the CDR3 is 12 residues. Trimming stripped 5 bases from V and 7 bases from J, with 12 bases between. CDR3 loop: CASSTLFREQYF. The CDR3 nucleotides are TGTGCCAGCAGCACTCTTTTCCGAGAGCAGTACTTC.

The chain links TRBV4-3 to TRBJ2-3; D uncertain. This CDR3 has 12 residues. Trimming cost V 7 bases and J 5 bases, with 10 bases left between them. The germline gives CDR1 LGHNA, CDR2 YSLEER. CDR3 amino acids: CASNMVGDTQYF. The CDR3 DNA reads as TGCGCCAGCAACATGGTGGGAGATACGCAGTATTTT.

This clonotype was seen a handful of times. The rearrangement links TRBV30 to TRBJ1-2; the D gene is possibly TRBD1 (6 bases). The CDR3 is 17 residues long. CDR1 is GTSNPN, CDR2 SVGIG, per germline (reference sequence). V was clipped by 0 bases and J by 1 base, with 18 bases between them. The CDR3 is CAWSVLGQGRFNYGYTF. CDR3 nucleotide sequence: TGTGCCTGGAGTGTTCTGGGACAAGGGCGGTTTAACTATGGCTACACCTTC. The whole variable domain, remainder taken from reference TRBV30 and TRBJ1-2, is SQTIHQWPATLVQPVGSPLSLECTVEGTSNPNLYWYRQAAGRGLQLLFYSVGIGQISSEVPQNLSASRPQDRQFILSSKKLLLSDSGFYLCAWSVLGQGRFNYGYTFGSGTRLTVV.

This clonotype was recorded a few times. This sequence joins TRBV7-6 and TRBJ1-5, with unresolved D. The CDR3 length is 13 residues. The germline V gene encodes CDR1 SGHVS and CDR2 FNYEAQ. Trimming shortened V by 6 bases and J by 9 bases, and 15 bases separated the two germline ends. The CDR3 spells CASSPTSLRPQHF. CDR3 DNA: TGTGCCAGCAGTCCCACTAGCCTCCGGCCCCAGCATTTT.

This rearrangement joins TRBV20-1 to TRBJ2-1, with 14 bases aligning to TRBD2. The CDR3 has 13 residues. The V segment lost 6 bases and the J segment 10 bases; nucleotides outside the gene matches: 5. Germline V lookup: CDR1 DFQATT, CDR2 SNEGSKA (reference sequence). DNA for the CDR3: TGCAGTGCCCACGGGACTAGCGGGAGAGAGCAGTTCTTC. Translating gives CSAHGTSGREQFF.

This clonotype appeared a few times. The CDR3 DNA reads TGTGCCAGCAGCTTCGCAGGGGGCGATGAAAAACTGTTTTTT. Protein: CASSFAGGDEKLFF. The genes are TRBV7-2 and TRBJ1-4; 8 positions agree with TRBD1. The CDR3 consists of 14 residues. The trim removed 3 bases at V and 6 bases at J, leaving 3 bases unmatched. The germline gives CDR1 SGHTA, CDR2 FQGNSA.

There are a few counts of this clonotype. This chain uses TRBV9 with TRBJ2-5; a weak D match, TRBD2 (6 bases). V lost 1 base to trimming and J lost 5 bases, with 18 bases between them. Germline CDR1 and CDR2: SGDLS and YYNGEE. The CDR3 is 16 amino acids. CDR3 coding DNA: TGTGCCAGCAGCGTAATGTCTGGAGGACTATGGGAGACCCAGTACTTC. It codes for CASSVMSGGLWETQYF.

J is TRBJ2-7 and V is TRBV29-1, with 7 bases identical to TRBD1. V lost 5 bases and J lost 6; bases outside the gene matches: 4. CDR3 length: 11 residues. In germline, CDR1 is SQVTM, CDR2 ANQGSEA. CDR3 amino acids: CSVYRGVEQYF. DNA of the CDR3: TGCAGCGTTTACAGGGGAGTCGAGCAGTACTTC.

The rearrangement uses TRBV20-1 and TRBJ2-1; 9 positions agree with TRBD2. Per germline, CDR1 DFQATT and CDR2 SNEGSKA (reference sequence). This CDR3 is 15 amino acids long. The junction had 7 bases not matched to a gene; V was cut back by 3 bases and J by 4 bases. The CDR3 spells CSASPSGAMYNEQFF. The CDR3, as DNA: TGCAGTGCTAGCCCTAGCGGGGCAATGTACAATGAGCAGTTCTTC.

The rearrangement uses TRBV18 and TRBJ1-2, with no clear D. Trimming removed 2 bases from V and 6 bases from J, with 7 bases in between. This CDR3 is 12 amino acids long. CDR1 is KGHSH and CDR2 is LQKENI in the germline V gene. The CDR3 here is CASSPSGDGYTF. As DNA, the CDR3 is TGTGCCAGCTCACCAAGTGGCGATGGCTACACCTTC. Filled out from reference TRBV18 and TRBJ1-2, the complete variable domain reads NAGVMQNPRHLVRRRGQEARLRCSPMKGHSHVYWYRQLPEEGLKFMVYLQKENIIDESGMPKERFSAEFPKEGPSILRIQQVVRGDSAAYFCASSPSGDGYTFGSGTRLTVV.

The CDR3 bases are TGTGCCAGCGGGACCCTCTCTACTGAAGCTTTCTTT. This gives the protein CASGTLSTEAFF. The V call is TRBV7-3, the J call TRBJ1-1, with D maybe TRBD1 (5 bases). The ends were cut back, 8 bases at V and 5 bases at J, with 12 bases in the middle. This CDR3 contains 12 residues. Germline V gene sequence: CDR1 SGHTA, CDR2 FQGTGA. The full variable domain, rest sourced from reference TRBV7-3 and TRBJ1-1, is GAGVSQTPSNKVTEKGKYVELRCDPISGHTALYWYRQSLGQGPEFLIYFQGTGAADDSGLPNDRFFAVRPEGSVSTLKIQRTERGDSAVYLCASGTLSTEAFFGQGTRLTVV.

A few counts support this clonotype. The chain has TRBV7-2 and TRBJ1-4; tentative D call: TRBD1 (6 bases). From germline, CDR1 is SGHTA and CDR2 FQGNSA. Trimming took 7 bases from V and 8 from J, leaving 17 bases between them. There are 14 residues in the CDR3. The CDR3 DNA follows: TGTGCCAGCACCCAGGGGTCTGATTCGGAAAAACTGTTTTTT. Amino acid sequence: CASTQGSDSEKLFF.

This rearrangement joins TRBV6-2 or TRBV6-3 to TRBJ2-5; the D gene could be TRBD1 or TRBD2 (6 bases each). Germline assignment: CDR1 MNHEY and CDR2 SVGEGT. V lost 0 bases to trimming and J lost 2 bases, with 13 bases between them. The CDR3 length is 16 residues. CDR3 coding DNA: TGTGCCAGCAGTTACTCTGGGCCGGGGGCTCAAGAGACCCAGTACTTC. Protein sequence: CASSYSGPGAQETQYF.